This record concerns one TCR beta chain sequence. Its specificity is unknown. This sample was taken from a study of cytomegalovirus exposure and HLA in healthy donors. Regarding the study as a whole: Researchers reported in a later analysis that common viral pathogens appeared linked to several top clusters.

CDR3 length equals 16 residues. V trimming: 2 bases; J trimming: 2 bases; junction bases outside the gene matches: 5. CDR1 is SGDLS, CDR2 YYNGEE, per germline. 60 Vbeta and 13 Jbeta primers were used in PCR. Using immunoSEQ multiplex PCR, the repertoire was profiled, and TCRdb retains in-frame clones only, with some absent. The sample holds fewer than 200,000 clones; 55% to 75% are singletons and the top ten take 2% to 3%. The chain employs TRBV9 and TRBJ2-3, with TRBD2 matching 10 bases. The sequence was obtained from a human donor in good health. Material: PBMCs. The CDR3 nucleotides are TGTGCCAGCAGCGTCGATCTAGCGGGGGACACAGATACGCAGTATTTT. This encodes CASSVDLAGDTDTQYF.